This T cell receptor beta chain was found in a study of siplizumab effects on memory and regulatory T cells (dated by TCRdb to between 2017 and 2020). Concerning the study at large: The effect of the anti-CD2 antibody siplizumab on alloreactive T-cell subsets was examined in allogeneic mixed lymphocyte reactions constructed from human PBMCs. Broader findings and caveats from the paper: Among mappable alloreactive CD4+ clones, an average Treg-derived fraction of roughly 71% was observed with siplizumab, compared with around 28% in control reactions. A naive or memory phenotype could not be assigned to roughly 75-97% of proliferating CD4+ or CD8+ clones. Greater diversity appeared to be present in unstimulated naive T cells than in memory T cells, and a substantial contribution to the alloresponse seemed to be made by naive cells. Whether proliferating Tregs from siplizumab cultures were suppressive was not functionally confirmed. Because sequences below about 10^-5 frequency were poorly captured, only a minor fraction of alloreactive clones could be mapped to unstimulated subsets. Siplizumab significantly lowered the cumulative frequency of alloreactive sequences that could be traced to unstimulated CD4+ memory T cells.

Libraries were built with the immunoSEQ multiplex PCR assay. Each sample had 80,000 to 100,000 TCR templates assayed by the deep sequencing platform. Genomic DNA extracted from sorted T cells was the material used for TCRbeta CDR3 sequencing. The authors' pipeline ran thus. The R programming language was used for clonal analysis of the TCRbeta CDR3 data. Alloreactive CD4+ and CD8+ clones were identified by comparing unstimulated samples to CFSE-low samples taken after the reaction. Regulatory or non-regulatory origin was assigned to alloreactive CD4+ clones by matching of sequences to sorted unstimulated Treg and non-Treg repertoires. The immuneACCESS repertoire file appears here via TCRdb, limited to in-frame rearrangements. These files lack a portion of the clones; in checked studies, under half of the deficit traces to unresolved V genes, and the cause of the others is not known. Clone size and V and J calls were adopted from that table, with D and trimming inferred from the DNA. For this sample the table gives some 120,000 clones, of which roughly 94% were detected only once. The top ten clones comprise 1.5% to 2% of the sample.

Comments on this clone: Its antigen target is currently unknown. No base-level quality is on record; no much larger clone is a single base apart.

The CDR3 spans 14 residues, from the cysteine through the phenylalanine. The entry retains the CDR3 DNA only, 42 bases that are in frame from base 1. CDR1 is given as GTSNPN and CDR2 as SVGIG, both from the germline V gene (reference sequence). Deletion took 4 bases off V and 6 bases off J, with a span of 16 bases between the germline ends. Sorted unstimulated T cells and proliferating T cells recovered from mixed lymphocyte reactions were subjected to TCRbeta CDR3 sequencing. Fresh whole blood from nine to eleven HLA-typed healthy donors was used to isolate PBMCs. To map where alloreactive clones came from, CD4+ non-regulatory T cells in the unstimulated state were FACS-sorted.

In this chain, TRBV30 is recombined with TRBJ2-1; the D gene assignment is perhaps TRBD1 or TRBD2, with each matching 5 bases. Sequenced input: non-Treg CD4+ T cells sorted from blood. Read against the paper, the sample's cell subset or site label means: FACS-sorted unstimulated CD4+ non-regulatory T cells. This sequence was found in a human donor in good health. The CDR3 has the sequence CAWTRDQTVNEQFF. The sequenced DNA is TGTGCCTGGACGAGGGACCAGACGGTCAATGAGCAGTTCTTC.